The TCR beta chain under discussion was sequenced for a study of T cells in Graves' hyperthyroidism and ophthalmopathy. Study findings and constraints: Stable hyperthyroidism was separated from ophthalmopathy by a model based on 13 V-J features.

The germline V gene has CDR1 MNHGY and CDR2 SVAAGI. The germline V and J ends were trimmed by 5 bases and 2 bases, with 9 bases remaining between them. The CDR3 contains 13 residues. In this sample, this clonotype turned up a few times. Its specificity is not known. Ophthalmopathy cases met thresholds of Clinical Activity Score at least 3, NOSPECS grade at least 4 and duration under 3 months. Each 10 ml fresh peripheral blood draw supplied the PBMCs. Amplification of TCR beta CDR3 regions was performed using RNA transcripts as template. Initially, a first-round RT-PCR of the TCR CDR3 employed the HTBI primer set. TCRdb re-called the multiplex PCR reads through MiXCR, storing one row per CDR3 protein. The sample lists 450,000 to 500,000 distinct CDR3 sequences, approximately 23% seen once, with less than 65% in the top ten.

This receptor was taken from a woman between 70 and 85 years old with Graves' ophthalmopathy. The J gene is TRBJ2-5, the V gene TRBV6-9, with D unclear. Sequencing was performed on blood. CDR3 amino acids: CASSRHTQETQYF. Written as DNA, the CDR3 is TGTGCCAGCAGTCGACACACACAAGAGACCCAGTACTTC.